The clone carrying this T cell receptor beta chain was detected only once. CDR1 is MNHEY and CDR2 is SMNVEV in the germline V gene (reference sequence). The CDR3 extends over 14 amino acids. V lost 2 bases and J lost 1, with 8 bases in between. The Seattle site enrolled patients during active infection and followed them longitudinally. These data originate in a study of blood T cell repertoires in COVID-19. In the study overall: Material from acute and convalescent COVID-19 was sourced from the United States, Italy and Spain.

Authors' methods: Reference gene primer amplification yielded estimated nucleated cell counts. Sequencing was performed with immunoSEQ multiplex PCR; in TCRdb, only in-frame clones are kept and a portion is missing. For V, J and clone size, that table is used; D and trimming come from the DNA. The table includes 250,000 to 350,000 clones, approximately 91% detected once. The chain has TRBV27 and TRBJ1-1; D gene unclear. The TCR originated in a woman younger than 45 with COVID-19, enrolled during active disease. The sequenced sample consisted of peripheral blood. The CDR3 sequence: CASSLGTRNTEAFF. The CDR3 region has the DNA TGTGCCAGCAGTTTAGGCACACGGAACACTGAAGCTTTCTTT.